The table lists the clone carrying this T cell receptor beta chain with a few counts. The antigen is unknown. Unique molecular identifiers were incorporated during preparation of the TCRbeta library. TCRdb fed the PCR reads into MiXCR, producing one record per CDR3 protein. The sample consists of approximately 130,000 distinct CDR3 sequences, about 9.5% of them appearing once. The data are from a study of T-cell reconstitution after alpha-beta-depleted transplantation in children. Study observations and caveats: Newly made T cells mostly supplied T-cell counts and diversity one year after transplant.

This CDR3 has 12 residues. Between the trimmed V and J ends, which lost 6 bases and 4 bases, there was a span of 12 bases. Germline CDR1 and CDR2: SQVTM and ANQGSEA. The TCR sequence derives from a girl under three years old who had a stem cell transplant for combined immunodeficiency, so the T cells may come from the graft donor. Source: PBMCs, mostly from graft donor cells, taken 180 days after TCRalphabeta/CD19-depleted stem cell transplant. The genes are TRBV29-1 and TRBJ1-2; D is perhaps TRBD1 (6 bases). The CDR3 coding sequence is TGCAGCGTACATGGACAGCTCTATGGCTACACCTTC. It codes for CSVHGQLYGYTF.